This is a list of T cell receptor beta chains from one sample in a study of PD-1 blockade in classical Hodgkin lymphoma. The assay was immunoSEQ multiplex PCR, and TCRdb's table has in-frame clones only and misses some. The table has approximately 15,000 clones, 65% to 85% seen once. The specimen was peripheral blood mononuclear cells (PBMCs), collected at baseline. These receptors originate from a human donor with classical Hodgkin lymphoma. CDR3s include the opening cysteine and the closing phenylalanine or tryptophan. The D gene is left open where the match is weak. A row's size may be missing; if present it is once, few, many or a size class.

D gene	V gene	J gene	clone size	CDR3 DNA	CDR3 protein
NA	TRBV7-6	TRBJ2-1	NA	TGTGCCAGCAGCCATCTAGCCGACAATGAGCAGTTCTTC	CASSHLADNEQFF
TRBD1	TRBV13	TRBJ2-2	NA	TGTGCCAGCAGCTTATGGGACAGGGGTTTAACCGGGGAGCTGTTTTTT	CASSLWDRGLTGELFF
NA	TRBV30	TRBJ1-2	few	TGTGCCTGGGGTCCCCGAGCGAGGGGCTACACCTTC	CAWGPRARGYTF
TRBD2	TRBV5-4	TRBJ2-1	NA	TGTGCCAGCAGCTTGGGGACTAGCTCCTACAATGAGCAGTTCTTC	CASSLGTSSYNEQFF
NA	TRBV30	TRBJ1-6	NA	TGTGCCTGGAGTGAAAAGGACGGTAGCTCCTATAATTCACCCCTCCACTTT	CAWSEKDGSSYNSPLHF
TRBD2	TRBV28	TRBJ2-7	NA	TGTGCCAGCAGTTTAGTGTTTCCTAGCGGGTCCTCTTCCTACGAGCAGTACTTC	CASSLVFPSGSSSYEQYF
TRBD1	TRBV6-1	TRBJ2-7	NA	TGTGCCAGCAGTGAAAGGGACAGGGCCTATGAGCAGTACTTC	CASSERDRAYEQYF
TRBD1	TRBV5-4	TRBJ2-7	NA	TGTGCCAGCAGCATGACACAGGGGACAATCGACTACGAGCAGTACTTC	CASSMTQGTIDYEQYF
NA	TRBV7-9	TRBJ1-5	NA	TGTGCCAGCAGCTTAGGGCGCGGGGGGAGCAATCAGCCCCAGCATTTT	CASSLGRGGSNQPQHF
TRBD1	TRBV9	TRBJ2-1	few	TGTGCCAGCAGCGTAGGCACAGGGGGGAACAATGAGCAGTTCTTC	CASSVGTGGNNEQFF
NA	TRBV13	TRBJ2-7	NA	TGTGCCAGCAGCTTTCTGGGACGGTCCTCCTACGAGCAGTACTTC	CASSFLGRSSYEQYF
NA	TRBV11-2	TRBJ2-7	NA	TGTGCCAGCAGCCGTAACCCGGGACACACCTACGAGCAGTACTTC	CASSRNPGHTYEQYF
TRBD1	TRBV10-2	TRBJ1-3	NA	TGCGCCAGCAGGCAGGGGGCTGGAAACACCATATATTTT	CASRQGAGNTIYF
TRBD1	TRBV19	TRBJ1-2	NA	TGTGCCAGTAGTACGTGGACAGGGGGGAACTATGGCTACACCTTC	CASSTWTGGNYGYTF
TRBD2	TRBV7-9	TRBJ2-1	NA	TGTGCCAGCAGCCAGGCGGGGGGGCGAGATGAGCAGTTCTTC	CASSQAGGRDEQFF
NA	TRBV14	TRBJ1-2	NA	TGTGCCAGCAGCCAAGATTACCCCAGGATAAACTATGGCTACACCTTC	CASSQDYPRINYGYTF
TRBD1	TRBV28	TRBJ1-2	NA	TGTGCCAGCAGCCAAGGGACAGGTTTTACGTTGGGGGGTGGCTACACCTTC	CASSQGTGFTLGGGYTF
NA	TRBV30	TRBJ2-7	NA	TGTGCCTGGGCCGAAAGTGCCTACGAGCAGTACTTC	CAWAESAYEQYF
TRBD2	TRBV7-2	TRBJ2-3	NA	TGTGCCAGCAGCCCCCGGACTAGCGGGCAGTATTTT	CASSPRTSGQYF
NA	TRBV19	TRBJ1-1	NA	TGTGCCAGTAGTGCGGACCTTATGAACACTGAAGCTTTCTTT	CASSADLMNTEAFF
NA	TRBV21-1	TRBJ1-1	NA	TGTGCCAGCAGCAAACTCGGCTACTGGAGCACTGAAGCTTTCTTT	CASSKLGYWSTEAFF
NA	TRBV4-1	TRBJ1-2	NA	TGCGCCAGCAGCCAAGATCCAAAGGACTACACCTTC	CASSQDPKDYTF
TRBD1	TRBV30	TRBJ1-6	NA	TGTGCCTGGAGCGGGGACAGGGGGAGCGGAAGCTCCTATAATTCACCCCTCCACTTT	CAWSGDRGSGSSYNSPLHF
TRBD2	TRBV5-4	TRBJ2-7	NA	TGTGCCAGCAGCCCTACTAGCGGGAGGGCCAAGTACGAGCAGTACTTC	CASSPTSGRAKYEQYF
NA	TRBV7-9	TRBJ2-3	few	TGTGCCAGCAGCTGGGGCGGGCTCAGCACAGATACGCAGTATTTT	CASSWGGLSTDTQYF
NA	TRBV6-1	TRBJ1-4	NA	TGTGCCAGCAGTGTGACACCCACGGGAGAAAAACTGTTTTTT	CASSVTPTGEKLFF
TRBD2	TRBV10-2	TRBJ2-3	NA	TGCGCCAGCAGTGACGGGGGGGCAACAGATACGCAGTATTTT	CASSDGGATDTQYF
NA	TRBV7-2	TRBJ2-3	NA	TGTGCCAGCAGCTTAATCGTTACAGATACGCAGTATTTT	CASSLIVTDTQYF
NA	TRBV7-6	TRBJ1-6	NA	TGTGCCAGCAGCTACTATGGGCCTGACAATTCACCCCTCCACTTT	CASSYYGPDNSPLHF
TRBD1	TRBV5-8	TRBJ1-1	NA	TGTGCCAGCAGCCTAGGGACAGGGGGCGCAGACACTGAAGCTTTCTTT	CASSLGTGGADTEAFF
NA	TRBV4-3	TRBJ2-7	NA	TGCGCCAGCAGCAAAGGGAACTACGAGCAGTACTTC	CASSKGNYEQYF
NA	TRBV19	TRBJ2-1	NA	TGTGCCAGTAGTATAGGTGGGGCCCCCAAATACAATGAGCAGTTCTTC	CASSIGGAPKYNEQFF
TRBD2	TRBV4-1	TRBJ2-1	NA	TGCGCCAGCAGCCAAGATATAGCGGGGGGTTTGGATGAGCAGTTCTTC	CASSQDIAGGLDEQFF
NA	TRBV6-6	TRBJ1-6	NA	TGTGCCAGCAGTTACTATCAGGCTGCACCCCTCCACTTT	CASSYYQAAPLHF